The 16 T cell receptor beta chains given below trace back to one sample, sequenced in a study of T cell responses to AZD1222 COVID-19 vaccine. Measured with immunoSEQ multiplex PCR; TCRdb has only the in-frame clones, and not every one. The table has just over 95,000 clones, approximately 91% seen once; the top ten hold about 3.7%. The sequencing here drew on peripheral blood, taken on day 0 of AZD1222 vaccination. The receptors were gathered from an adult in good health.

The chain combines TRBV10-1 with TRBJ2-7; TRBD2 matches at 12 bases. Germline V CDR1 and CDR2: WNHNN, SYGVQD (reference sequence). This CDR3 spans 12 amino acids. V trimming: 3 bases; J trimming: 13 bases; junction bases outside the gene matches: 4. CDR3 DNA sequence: TGCGCCAGCAGTGAAGGGACTAGCGGGCGATACTTC. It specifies CASSEGTSGRYF.

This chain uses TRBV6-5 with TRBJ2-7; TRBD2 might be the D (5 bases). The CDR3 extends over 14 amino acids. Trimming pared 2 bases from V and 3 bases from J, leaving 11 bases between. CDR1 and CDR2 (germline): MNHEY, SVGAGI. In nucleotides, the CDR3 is TGTGCCAGCAGTTACGAAGCGGAGGTCTACGAGCAGTACTTC. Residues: CASSYEAEVYEQYF.

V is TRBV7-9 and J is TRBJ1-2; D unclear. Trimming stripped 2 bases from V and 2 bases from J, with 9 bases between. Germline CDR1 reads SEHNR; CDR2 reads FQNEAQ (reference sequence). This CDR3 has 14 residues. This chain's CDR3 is CASSLHAENYGYTF. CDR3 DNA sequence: TGTGCCAGCAGCTTACACGCAGAGAACTATGGCTACACCTTC.

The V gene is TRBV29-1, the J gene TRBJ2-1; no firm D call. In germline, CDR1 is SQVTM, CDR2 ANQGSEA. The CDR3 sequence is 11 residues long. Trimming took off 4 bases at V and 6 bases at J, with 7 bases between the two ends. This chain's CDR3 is CSVVLANEQFF. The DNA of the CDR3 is TGCAGCGTTGTTCTGGCCAATGAGCAGTTCTTC.

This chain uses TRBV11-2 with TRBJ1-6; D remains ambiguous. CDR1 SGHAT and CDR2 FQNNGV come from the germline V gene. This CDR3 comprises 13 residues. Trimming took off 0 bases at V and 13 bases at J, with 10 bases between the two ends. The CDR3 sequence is CASSLEGGRPLHF. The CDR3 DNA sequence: TGTGCCAGCAGCTTAGAGGGCGGCCGTCCCCTCCACTTT.

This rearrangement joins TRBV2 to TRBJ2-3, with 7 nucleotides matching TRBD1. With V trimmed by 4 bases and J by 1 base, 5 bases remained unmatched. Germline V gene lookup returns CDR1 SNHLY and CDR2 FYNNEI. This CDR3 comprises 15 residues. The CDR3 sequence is CASSVGQGGTDTQYF. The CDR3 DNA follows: TGTGCCAGCAGTGTAGGGCAGGGGGGCACAGATACGCAGTATTTT.

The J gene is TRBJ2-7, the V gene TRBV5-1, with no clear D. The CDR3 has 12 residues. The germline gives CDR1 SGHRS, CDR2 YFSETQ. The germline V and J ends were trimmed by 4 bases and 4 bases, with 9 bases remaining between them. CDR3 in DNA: TGCGCCAGCAGCCCGGACCAATACGAGCAGTACTTC. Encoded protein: CASSPDQYEQYF.

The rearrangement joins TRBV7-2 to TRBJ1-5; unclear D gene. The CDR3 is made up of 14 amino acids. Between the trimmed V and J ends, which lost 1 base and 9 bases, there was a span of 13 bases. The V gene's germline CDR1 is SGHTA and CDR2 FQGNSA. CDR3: CASSLDYQERPQHF. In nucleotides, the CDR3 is TGTGCCAGCAGCTTAGACTATCAGGAGCGGCCCCAGCATTTT.

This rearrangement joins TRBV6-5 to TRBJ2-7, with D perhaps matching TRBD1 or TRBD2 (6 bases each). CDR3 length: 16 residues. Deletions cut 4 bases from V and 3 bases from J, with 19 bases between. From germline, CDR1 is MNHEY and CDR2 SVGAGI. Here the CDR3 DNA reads TGTGCCAGCAGTTCCGTCCGGGGGCTAACAGTCTACGAGCAGTACTTC. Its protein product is CASSSVRGLTVYEQYF.

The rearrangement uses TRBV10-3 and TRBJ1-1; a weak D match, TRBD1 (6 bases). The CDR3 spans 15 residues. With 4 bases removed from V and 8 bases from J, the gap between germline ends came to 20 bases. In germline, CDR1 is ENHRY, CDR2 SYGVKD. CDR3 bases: TGTGCCATCAGTGCTATGTCCTCGGGGGCAGGAGAAGCTTTCTTT. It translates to CAISAMSSGAGEAFF.

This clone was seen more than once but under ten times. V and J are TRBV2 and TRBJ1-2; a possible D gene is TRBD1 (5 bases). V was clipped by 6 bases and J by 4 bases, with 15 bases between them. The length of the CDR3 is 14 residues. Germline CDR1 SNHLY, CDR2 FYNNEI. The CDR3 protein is CASRTGTGSYGYTF. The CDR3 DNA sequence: TGTGCCAGCAGGACCGGGACGGGGTCCTATGGCTACACCTTC.

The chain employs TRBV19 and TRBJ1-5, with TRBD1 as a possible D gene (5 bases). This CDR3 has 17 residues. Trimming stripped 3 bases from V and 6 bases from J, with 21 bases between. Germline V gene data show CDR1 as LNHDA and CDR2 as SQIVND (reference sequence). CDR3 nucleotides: TGTGCCAGTAGTATTAACGGCGCGCCAGGGCAAGGTCAGCCCCAGCATTTT. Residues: CASSINGAPGQGQPQHF. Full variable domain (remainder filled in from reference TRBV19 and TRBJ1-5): DGGITQSPKYLFRKEGQNVTLSCEQNLNHDAMYWYRQDPGQGLRLIYYSQIVNDFQKGDIAEGYSVSREKKESFPLTVTSAQKNPTAFYLCASSINGAPGQGQPQHFGDGTRLSIL.

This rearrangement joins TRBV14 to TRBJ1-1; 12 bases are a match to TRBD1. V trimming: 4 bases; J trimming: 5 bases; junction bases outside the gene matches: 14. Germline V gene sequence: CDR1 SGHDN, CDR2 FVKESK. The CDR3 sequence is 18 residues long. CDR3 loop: CASSPPTIGTGGKTEAFF. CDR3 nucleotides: TGTGCCAGCAGCCCCCCTACCATAGGGACAGGGGGCAAGACTGAAGCTTTCTTT.

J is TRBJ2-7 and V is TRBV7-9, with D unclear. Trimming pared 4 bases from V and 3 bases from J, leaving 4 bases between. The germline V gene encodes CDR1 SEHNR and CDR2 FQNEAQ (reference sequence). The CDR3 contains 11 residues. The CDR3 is CASSSYYEQYF. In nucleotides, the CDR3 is TGTGCCAGCAGCTCCTACTACGAGCAGTACTTC.

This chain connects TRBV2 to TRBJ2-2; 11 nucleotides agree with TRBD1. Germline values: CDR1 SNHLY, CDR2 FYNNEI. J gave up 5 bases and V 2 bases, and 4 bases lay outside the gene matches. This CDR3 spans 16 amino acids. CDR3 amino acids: CASSERGTGGTGELFF. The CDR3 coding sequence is TGTGCCAGCAGTGAAAGAGGGACAGGGGGAACCGGGGAGCTGTTTTTT.

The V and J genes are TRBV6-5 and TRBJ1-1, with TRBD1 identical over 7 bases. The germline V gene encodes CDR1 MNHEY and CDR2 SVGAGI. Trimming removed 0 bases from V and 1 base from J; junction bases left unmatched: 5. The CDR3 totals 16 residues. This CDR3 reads CASSYSGTDSNTEAFF. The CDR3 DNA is TGTGCCAGCAGTTACTCCGGGACAGACTCGAACACTGAAGCTTTCTTT.